These 24 T cell receptor beta chains came from one sample sequenced in a study of spatial heterogeneity in lung cancer. TCRdb reprocessed the 5' RACE reads via MiXCR and lists one record per CDR3 protein. The data hold approximately 12,000 distinct CDR3 sequences, with roughly 6.2% observed a single time. Indicated time point: sample taken at primary tumor resection. Tumor, nontumor lung or frozen PBMC supplied whole RNA that was sequenced unsorted. The input for sequencing was normal lung tissue next to the tumor, taken at surgery. These TCRs come from a male donor with early-stage non-small cell lung cancer.

Ten or more counts support this clonotype. This beta chain appears as a stray read in a library generated for alpha chains; its size is not informative. The gene calls are TRBV14 and TRBJ1-6; D may be TRBD1 (5 bases). Germline V gives CDR1 SGHDN, CDR2 FVKESK. V was shortened by 0 bases and J by 10 bases, with 10 bases between the two germline ends. The CDR3 is made up of 14 amino acids. The CDR3 DNA is TGTGCCAGCAGCCAAGAGAGCAAGGGGTCACCCCTCCACTTT. It yields the protein CASSQESKGSPLHF.

Many counts were recorded for this clonotype. Little can be read into the size of this beta chain, an off-target read in a library designed for alpha chains. In DNA, the CDR3 is TGTGCCAGCAGTGAGGAGCATAGCAATCAGCCCCAGCATTTT. It is translated as CASSEEHSNQPQHF. This chain connects TRBV7-8 to TRBJ1-5; D is unresolved. V shed 6 bases and J shed 0 bases, with 9 bases lying between them. Germline CDR1 is SGHVS and CDR2 is FQNEAQ. The CDR3 loop spans 14 amino acids.

This clonotype was seen ten or more times. A library made for alpha chains picked up this beta chain off target, so its size means little. The V call is TRBV27, the J call TRBJ2-7, with 8 bases that match TRBD1. The germline V gene encodes CDR1 MNHEY and CDR2 SMNVEV (reference sequence). CDR3 length equals 14 residues. After removal of 3 bases from V and 6 bases from J, the junction contained 7 bases not matched to a gene. The DNA for the CDR3 is TGTGCCAGCAGTTTTTTCGGACAGGGAAGCGAGCAGTACTTC. It yields the protein CASSFFGQGSEQYF.

This clonotype has more than one count but fewer than ten. This beta chain slipped into a library made for alpha chains as a stray read, so its size is not meaningful. The rearrangement links TRBV10-3 to TRBJ2-7; 7 bases are shared with TRBD1. V dropped 3 bases and J dropped 6; count of bases not matched to a gene: 14. The germline V gene has CDR1 ENHRY and CDR2 SYGVKD. This CDR3 region has 16 residues. The CDR3 here is CAISDFEDRVEFEQYF. As DNA, the CDR3 is TGTGCCATCAGTGACTTTGAAGACAGGGTGGAATTCGAGCAGTACTTC.

This clonotype was seen ten or more times. Within a library made for alpha chains, this beta chain is off target, and its count is uninformative. The chain recombines TRBV5-4 with TRBJ1-1; a possible D gene is TRBD1 (5 bases). The CDR3 is 14 amino acids. CDR1 and CDR2 from the germline V gene are SGHNT and YYREEE (reference sequence). With 3 bases removed from V and 3 bases from J, the gap between germline ends came to 12 bases. The CDR3 DNA follows: TGTGCCAGCAGCTCGACCGGGGACGACACTGAAGCTTTCTTT. Translating it yields CASSSTGDDTEAFF.

On this clonotype: A read error is possible here, since a much larger clone lies one base away. As an off-target read in a library built for alpha chains, this beta chain has a frequency of little significance. Written as DNA, the CDR3 is TGTGCCAGCAGTTACTCGATTACGATGAACACTGAAGCTTTCTTT. Translated, it gives CASSYSITMNTEAFF. This chain links TRBV6-5 with TRBJ1-1, with D hard to call. Germline CDR1 is MNHEY and CDR2 is SVGAGI. The CDR3 is made up of 15 amino acids. V was cut by 0 bases and J by 0 bases, with 8 bases left in between.

A few counts support this clonotype. This beta chain lies outside the target of a library built for alpha chains; its clone size means little. V gene TRBV27 combines with J gene TRBJ2-7; TRBD1 is a possible D gene (6 bases). V lost 2 bases to trimming and J lost 7 bases, with 12 bases between them. This CDR3 is built from 13 residues. The V gene's germline CDR1 is MNHEY and CDR2 SMNVEV (reference sequence). The CDR3 spells CASSLTRQAEQYF. The CDR3 DNA follows: TGTGCCAGCAGTTTAACCCGACAGGCTGAGCAGTACTTC.

This clonotype is medium-sized (0.01 to 0.1%). The size of this beta chain means little, since it is a stray read in a library made for alpha chains. The J gene is TRBJ1-3, the V gene TRBV3-1, with 7 nucleotides matching TRBD1. The J segment lost 1 base and the V segment lost 5 bases, leaving 8 bases of the junction unmatched. The germline V gene encodes CDR1 LGHDT and CDR2 YNNKEL (reference sequence). The CDR3 covers 16 residues. The CDR3 loop is CASSIGTAESGNTIYF. Written as DNA, the CDR3 is TGTGCCAGCAGCATAGGGACAGCTGAATCTGGAAACACCATATATTTT.

This clonotype was seen repeatedly, ten times or more. Little can be read into the size of this beta chain, an off-target read in a library designed for alpha chains. CDR3 residues: CASSLVERERAEQYF. The CDR3, as DNA: TGCGCCAGCAGCTTGGTGGAGCGGGAGCGCGCCGAGCAGTACTTC. The genes are TRBV5-1 and TRBJ2-7; 8 bases fit TRBD2. In germline, CDR1 is SGHRS, CDR2 YFSETQ. J lost 6 bases, V lost 0 bases, and 8 bases had no gene match. The CDR3 extends over 15 amino acids.

In regard to this clonotype: The library was designed around alpha chains, so this beta chain is a stray read whose abundance carries little weight. The chain couples TRBV6-6 to TRBJ1-2, with a tentative D call TRBD1 (6 bases). The CDR3 is 17 amino acids. Germline lookup yields CDR1 MNHNY and CDR2 SVGAGI (reference sequence). Trimming pared 6 bases from V and 4 bases from J, leaving 24 bases between. This CDR3 is CASSSPLSKPRGYGYTF. CDR3 nucleotides: TGTGCCAGCAGCTCCCCCCTCTCCAAGCCCAGGGGCTATGGCTACACCTTC.

This clonotype was observed at least ten times. This beta chain is a stray sequence in a library constructed for alpha chains; its clone size is not meaningful. V usage is TRBV12-3 or TRBV12-4 and J usage is TRBJ1-6; D might be TRBD1 (6 bases). Trimming left V 8 bases short and J 7 bases short, with 12 bases between. The CDR3 consists of 13 residues. CDR3 DNA: TGTGCCAGCCTGAAGGGGGGGAATTCACCCCTCCACTTT. Its translation is CASLKGGNSPLHF.

At least ten counts were recorded for this clonotype. Within a library made for alpha chains, this beta chain is off target, and its count is uninformative. The V gene is TRBV19, the J gene TRBJ2-1; no firm D call. V was shortened by 3 bases and J by 8 bases, with 14 bases between the two germline ends. The CDR3 is 14 residues long. Germline V gives CDR1 LNHDA, CDR2 SQIVND (reference sequence). The CDR3 DNA sequence: TGTGCCAGTAGTATTTCCCCCGCTAGTGATGAGCAGTTCTTC. It encodes CASSISPASDEQFF.

This clonotype was recorded at least ten times. This beta chain came through as a stray read in a library set up for alpha chains, and its size says little. V and J are TRBV27 and TRBJ2-3, with D unresolved. The CDR3 contains 20 residues. The germline gives CDR1 MNHEY, CDR2 SMNVEV (reference sequence). V lost 2 bases and J 1 base, leaving 25 bases between the germline ends. CDR3 nucleotide sequence: TGTGCCAGCAGTTTACAATTATTCCCCCCAGGTCACGGAGGCACAGATACGCAGTATTTT. Its protein product is CASSLQLFPPGHGGTDTQYF.

This clonotype was detected a few times. Little can be read into the size of this beta chain, an off-target read in a library designed for alpha chains. CDR3 sequence reads: CASSPRTENFYEQYF. The CDR3 DNA follows: TGTGCCAGCAGCCCCCGGACTGAGAACTTCTACGAGCAGTACTTC. V gene TRBV7-9 combines with J gene TRBJ2-7, with a tentative D call TRBD2 (5 bases). CDR3 size: 15 residues. The V end lost 5 bases, the J end lost 3 bases, and 17 bases lay between the germline ends. In germline, CDR1 is SEHNR, CDR2 FQNEAQ (reference sequence).

This clonotype was recorded many times. The library was prepared for alpha chains; this beta chain is a stray read, so its frequency means little. This sequence joins TRBV5-1 and TRBJ2-2; TRBD2 matches at 7 bases. The CDR3 contains 16 residues. V lost 1 base, J lost 0 bases, and 3 bases stayed unmatched. CDR1 is SGHRS, CDR2 YFSETQ, per germline. CDR3 DNA sequence: TGCGCCAGCAGCTTGAACAGCGGGGCGAACACCGGGGAGCTGTTTTTT. As protein: CASSLNSGANTGELFF.

This clonotype was counted at least ten times. As an off-target read in a library built for alpha chains, this beta chain has a frequency of little significance. The chain links TRBV7-2 to TRBJ1-6, with 7 bases fitting TRBD1. Looked up from germline, CDR1 is SGHTA and CDR2 is FQGNSA. The junction had 8 bases not matched to a gene; V was cut back by 4 bases and J by 8 bases. The CDR3 is 15 amino acids. CDR3 amino acids: CASSSQTGLDSPLHF. CDR3 DNA sequence: TGTGCCAGCAGCTCCCAGACAGGGTTGGATTCACCCCTCCACTTT.

Points on this clonotype: Within a library made for alpha chains, this beta chain is off target, and its count is uninformative. The chain carries TRBV4-3 and TRBJ2-7, with TRBD2 matching over 7 bases. The V segment lost 1 base and the J segment 9 bases; nucleotides outside the gene matches: 9. This CDR3 has 14 amino acids. Germline values: CDR1 LGHNA, CDR2 YSLEER. The CDR3 bases are TGCGCCAGCAGCCAAGGCCAGCGGGGAACGGGGCAGTACTTC. It codes for CASSQGQRGTGQYF.

Comments on this clonotype: This beta chain slipped into a library made for alpha chains as a stray read, so its size is not meaningful. This chain joins TRBV12-3 or TRBV12-4 and TRBJ1-5; 9 positions agree with TRBD1. Trimming took 5 bases from V and 6 from J; bases not matched to a gene: 5. The CDR3 covers 14 residues. Here the CDR3 DNA reads TGTGCCAGCAGTCTAAGACAGGGGGTTCAGCCCCAGCATTTT. Translated: CASSLRQGVQPQHF.

This clonotype showed up many times. The size of this beta chain means little, since it is a stray read in a library made for alpha chains. J is TRBJ2-1 and V is TRBV10-1, with D unclear. Germline V gives CDR1 WNHNN, CDR2 SYGVQD (reference sequence). This CDR3 has 14 residues. V lost 6 bases and J lost 7, with 16 bases in between. The CDR3 loop reads CASSTGLVGNEQFF. In DNA form, the CDR3 reads TGCGCCAGCAGCACCGGGCTTGTGGGGAATGAGCAGTTCTTC.

This clonotype occurred many times. This beta chain represents an off-target read in a library built for alpha chains; its size is of limited meaning. This chain links TRBV5-1 with TRBJ2-7; 7 positions match TRBD1. Germline values: CDR1 SGHRS, CDR2 YFSETQ. CDR3 length equals 13 residues. The V gene end was trimmed by 4 bases and the J gene end by 3 bases; junction bases not matched to a gene: 4. CDR3 in amino acids: CASSPDRLYEQYF. The CDR3 nucleotides are TGCGCCAGCAGCCCGGACAGGCTCTACGAGCAGTACTTC.

This clonotype came up a few times. This beta chain was picked up by a library intended for alpha chains and is off target, so its count carries little meaning. The chain combines TRBV27 with TRBJ2-1; D could derive from TRBD1 or TRBD2 (5 bases each). V dropped 0 bases and J dropped 9 bases, with 9 bases sitting between them. The CDR3 has 13 residues. Germline lookup yields CDR1 MNHEY and CDR2 SMNVEV (reference sequence). The CDR3 is CASSLSGAGEQFF. The CDR3 coding sequence is TGTGCCAGCAGTTTATCCGGGGCTGGTGAGCAGTTCTTC.

This clonotype was detected ten times or more. The library was built for alpha chains, so this beta chain is an off-target read and its size means little. The rearrangement uses TRBV5-1 and TRBJ1-5; 7 bases align to TRBD1. The CDR3 has 14 residues. Germline V CDR1 and CDR2: SGHRS, YFSETQ. Losses at the gene ends were 4 bases for V and 2 bases for J; bases not matched to a gene: 3. The CDR3 reads CASSLTGGNQPQHF. CDR3 DNA: TGCGCCAGCAGCCTAACAGGGGGCAATCAGCCCCAGCATTTT.

There are many counts of this clonotype. Within a library made for alpha chains, this beta chain is off target, and its count is uninformative. The rearrangement joins TRBV6-2 or TRBV6-3 to TRBJ2-4; TRBD2 matches at 9 bases. Germline V gene lookup returns CDR1 MNHEY and CDR2 SVGEGT. Germline trimming cut 2 bases from V and 12 bases from J; bases unmatched to any gene: 8. CDR3 length: 14 amino acids. The CDR3 here is CASSYVAGGPSQYF. The CDR3 coding sequence is TGTGCCAGCAGTTACGTCGCGGGAGGGCCTTCTCAGTACTTC.

About this clonotype: This beta chain turned up in a library designed for alpha chains; as an off-target read, its abundance says little. The chain's CDR3 is CASSQTGSFNQPQHF. The CDR3 DNA reads TGCGCCAGCAGCCAGACAGGGTCCTTCAATCAGCCCCAGCATTTT. This chain joins TRBV4-3 and TRBJ1-5; 7 bases map to TRBD1. The germline gives CDR1 LGHNA, CDR2 YSLEER. The CDR3 has 15 amino acids. After removal of 3 bases from V and 3 bases from J, the junction contained 5 bases not matched to a gene.